The 23 T cell receptor beta chains presented below share a single source sample, sequenced in a study of blood T cell repertoires in COVID-19. Here immunoSEQ multiplex PCR was the method, and the copy in TCRdb shows in-frame clones only, minus some. The sample has about 300,000 clones; about nine tenths are singletons. Sequenced input: PBMCs or T cells enriched from blood (not recorded which). The receptors here all came from a young woman who had recovered from COVID-19.

This clone was detected a few times. This sequence joins TRBV2 and TRBJ2-1; D may be TRBD2 (5 bases). With 3 bases removed from V and 1 base from J, the gap between germline ends came to 19 bases. The CDR3 has 18 amino acids. Germline-derived CDR1 and CDR2 are SNHLY and FYNNEI. The CDR3 DNA sequence: TGTGCCAGCAGTGAGAGGGCTAATTCCCAGATATCCTACAATGAGCAGTTCTTC. Protein sequence: CASSERANSQISYNEQFF.

Here the CDR3 DNA reads TGTGCCAGCTCACCCGGACAGGGGCCCTACAATGAGCAGTTCTTC. Amino acid sequence: CASSPGQGPYNEQFF. The rearrangement joins TRBV18 to TRBJ2-1; 9 bases line up with TRBD1. CDR1 and CDR2 (germline): KGHSH, LQKENI. With 3 bases clipped from V and 2 bases from J, the junction kept 2 bases outside the gene matches. This CDR3 contains 15 residues. Drawing the rest from reference TRBV18 and TRBJ2-1, the complete variable domain is NAGVMQNPRHLVRRRGQEARLRCSPMKGHSHVYWYRQLPEEGLKFMVYLQKENIIDESGMPKERFSAEFPKEGPSILRIQQVVRGDSAAYFCASSPGQGPYNEQFFGPGTRLTVL.

This chain links TRBV2 with TRBJ2-4, with unresolved D. The CDR3 runs 14 residues. In germline, CDR1 is SNHLY, CDR2 FYNNEI. With 7 bases removed from V and 0 bases from J, the gap between germline ends came to 10 bases. The CDR3 coding sequence is TGTGCCAGCACCGCTGAGATAGCCAAAAACATTCAGTACTTC. Protein: CASTAEIAKNIQYF.

V and J are TRBV4-1 and TRBJ2-3; 11 bases align to TRBD2. This CDR3 is 15 amino acids long. The trim removed 4 bases at V and 6 bases at J, leaving 6 bases unmatched. CDR1 MGHRA and CDR2 YSYEKL come from the germline V gene. The CDR3 nucleotides are TGCGCCAGCAGCCGGTTACTAGCGGGGGTTGATACGCAGTATTTT. This encodes CASSRLLAGVDTQYF.

V gene TRBV3-1 (or the pseudogene TRBV3-2) combines with J gene TRBJ1-1; 7 bases are a match to TRBD1. The junction had 3 bases not matched to a gene; V was cut back by 5 bases and J by 6 bases. Looked up from germline, CDR1 is LGHDT and CDR2 is YNNKEL (reference sequence). This CDR3 region has 12 residues. The DNA of the CDR3 is TGTGCCAGCAGCACGACAGGGTCTGAAGCTTTCTTT. Translating it yields CASSTTGSEAFF.

The V and J genes are TRBV6-5 and TRBJ1-6, with D maybe TRBD1 (5 bases). The V end lost 6 bases, the J end lost 9 bases, and 18 bases lay between the germline ends. Looked up from germline, CDR1 is MNHEY and CDR2 is SVGAGI. This CDR3 is 15 amino acids long. The CDR3 here is CASRVQVEAGSPLHF. The DNA for the CDR3 is TGTGCCAGCAGGGTACAGGTTGAGGCAGGTTCACCCCTCCACTTT.

The J gene is TRBJ1-1, the V gene TRBV19, with 7 bases matching TRBD1. Germline V gene data show CDR1 as LNHDA and CDR2 as SQIVND (reference sequence). Trimming took 4 bases from V and 4 from J; bases not matched to a gene: 12. The CDR3 is made up of 16 amino acids. The CDR3 DNA is TGTGCCAGTAGTAGCCTCCGGGACAGTCGGTTCACTGAAGCTTTCTTT. Amino acid sequence: CASSSLRDSRFTEAFF.

V usage is TRBV21-1 and J usage is TRBJ2-1; TRBD1 is the table's D call, not checked against the DNA. TRBV21-1 is a documented pseudogene. The CDR3 totals 15 residues. Here the CDR3 reads CASSTGRGSYNEQFF. Here the CDR3 DNA reads TGTGCCAGCAGCACAGGAAGGGGCTCCTACAATGAGCAGTTCTTC.

The CDR3 reads CASSRLYNEQFF. For the CDR3, the DNA is TGTGCCAGCAGCCGTCTCTACAATGAGCAGTTCTTC. V is TRBV4-2 and J is TRBJ2-1; the D is unclear. This CDR3 is built from 12 residues. Per the germline V gene, CDR1 is LGHNA and CDR2 is YNFKEQ. The V and J ends lost 4 bases and 3 bases respectively, with 4 bases between them.

The chain links TRBV5-4 to TRBJ1-1, with 9 bases fitting TRBD1. The germline V gene has CDR1 SGHNT and CDR2 YYREEE (reference sequence). CDR3 length equals 14 residues. V dropped 5 bases and J dropped 6; count of bases not matched to a gene: 8. The CDR3 DNA reads as TGTGCCAGCAGTCCCGACAGGGGGGGCCCTGAAGCTTTCTTT. Residues: CASSPDRGGPEAFF.

The genes are TRBV9 and TRBJ1-6; unclear D gene. The CDR3 covers 15 residues. Germline CDR1 reads SGDLS; CDR2 reads YYNGEE. V lost 0 bases, J lost 9 bases, and 13 bases lay in between. The CDR3 DNA sequence: TGTGCCAGCAGCGTAGGCGAGGATTACGGTTCACCCCTCCACTTT. Protein: CASSVGEDYGSPLHF.

This chain joins TRBV29-1 and TRBJ1-1; TRBD1 agrees at 10 bases. V shed 6 bases and J 14 bases; nucleotides not matched to a gene: 6. This CDR3 has 10 residues. Looked up from germline, CDR1 is SQVTM and CDR2 is ANQGSEA. CDR3 amino acids: CSVSGQGLFF. In DNA form, the CDR3 reads TGCAGCGTCTCGGGACAGGGGTTGTTCTTT.

The V call is TRBV5-1, the J call TRBJ2-2, with TRBD1 matching 11 bases. Germline V gene lookup returns CDR1 SGHRS and CDR2 YFSETQ. The trim removed 5 bases at V and 5 bases at J, leaving 11 bases unmatched. The CDR3 runs 17 residues. CDR3 coding DNA: TGCGCCAGCAGGCCGGACAGGGGGCGCACGGTTACCGGGGAGCTGTTTTTT. It translates to CASRPDRGRTVTGELFF.

The chain carries TRBV30 and TRBJ2-7; D gene unclear. Germline CDR1 GTSNPN, CDR2 SVGIG (reference sequence). Trimming pared 0 bases from V and 7 bases from J, leaving 10 bases between. The CDR3 length is 12 residues. CDR3 in DNA: TGTGCCTGGAGTGTAACCGAGGAAGAGCAGTACTTC. It translates to CAWSVTEEEQYF.

J is TRBJ1-4 and V is TRBV2; D is perhaps TRBD1 (5 bases). The V gene lost 9 bases and the J gene lost 4 bases, with 21 bases spanning the gap. Germline CDR1 reads SNHLY; CDR2 reads FYNNEI. The CDR3 extends over 16 amino acids. The CDR3: CASSLQGGAYNEKLFF. The CDR3 DNA sequence: TGTGCCAGTTCACTCCAGGGAGGAGCTTATAATGAAAAACTGTTTTTT.

This chain links TRBV9 with TRBJ1-1, with unresolved D. The V end was cut by 3 bases, the J end by 0 bases, with 6 bases between. CDR3 size: 13 residues. Germline-derived CDR1 and CDR2 are SGDLS and YYNGEE. CDR3 residues: CASSASVNTEAFF. CDR3 DNA: TGTGCCAGCAGCGCCTCGGTGAACACTGAAGCTTTCTTT.

The chain combines TRBV9 with TRBJ2-7, with 10 bases lining up with TRBD1. Per germline, CDR1 SGDLS and CDR2 YYNGEE. J lost 2 bases, V lost 2 bases, and 4 bases had no gene match. CDR3 length: 15 amino acids. As DNA, the CDR3 is TGTGCCAGCAGCGTGGGGGACAGGGGTGCCTACGAGCAGTACTTC. It is translated as CASSVGDRGAYEQYF.

V and J are TRBV13 and TRBJ2-1, with 12 nucleotides matching TRBD2. The length of the CDR3 is 20 residues. Germline V CDR1 and CDR2: PRHDT, FYEKMQ (reference sequence). V lost 4 bases, J lost 3 bases, and 16 bases stayed unmatched. The CDR3, as DNA: TGTGCCAGCAGCTCCCCCCGGCCTAGCGGGAGGGCCGAGGTCTACAATGAGCAGTTCTTC. This translates into CASSSPRPSGRAEVYNEQFF.

CDR3: CAISEFGSGTGPYEQYF. CDR3 sequence (DNA): TGTGCCATCAGTGAGTTTGGGTCCGGGACAGGACCCTACGAGCAGTACTTC. This chain joins TRBV10-3 and TRBJ2-7, with 8 bases matching TRBD1. Germline V CDR1 and CDR2: ENHRY, SYGVKD. The CDR3 sequence is 17 residues long. V was clipped by 1 base and J by 2 bases; unmatched bases: 10.

The J gene is TRBJ2-3, the V gene TRBV29-1, with TRBD2 identical over 9 bases. The junction had 12 bases not matched to a gene; V was cut back by 6 bases and J by 2 bases. Germline CDR1 SQVTM, CDR2 ANQGSEA. This CDR3 comprises 16 residues. The CDR3 loop is CSVQRPAGGTTDTQYF. The CDR3 bases are TGCAGCGTCCAGCGGCCAGCGGGAGGCACCACAGATACGCAGTATTTT.

The chain has TRBV5-1 and TRBJ2-7, with D possibly TRBD1 on 5 matching bases. The germline CDR1 and CDR2 sequences are SGHRS and YFSETQ. The CDR3 sequence is 15 residues long. Trimming took 0 bases from V and 3 from J, leaving 13 bases between them. The CDR3 DNA sequence: TGCGCCAGCAGCTTGGGCATTTTACAGGTCTACGAGCAGTACTTC. Translated, it gives CASSLGILQVYEQYF.

V usage is TRBV30 and J usage is TRBJ2-3, with D uncertain. CDR1 is GTSNPN and CDR2 is SVGIG in the germline V gene (reference sequence). CDR3 length equals 14 residues. The V and J ends lost 2 bases and 1 base respectively, with 10 bases between them. The CDR3 sequence is CAWSLLTGTDTQYF. In DNA form, the CDR3 reads TGTGCCTGGAGTTTACTCACCGGCACAGATACGCAGTATTTT.

The genes are TRBV15 and TRBJ1-4; no firm D call. V dropped 4 bases and J dropped 2 bases, with 20 bases sitting between them. Per the germline V gene, CDR1 is LNHNV and CDR2 is YYDKDF (reference sequence). This CDR3 region has 18 residues. The CDR3 DNA sequence: TGTGCCACCAGCACTCTACTCGGAGATTTGAGGACTAATGAAAAACTGTTTTTT. Amino acid sequence: CATSTLLGDLRTNEKLFF.